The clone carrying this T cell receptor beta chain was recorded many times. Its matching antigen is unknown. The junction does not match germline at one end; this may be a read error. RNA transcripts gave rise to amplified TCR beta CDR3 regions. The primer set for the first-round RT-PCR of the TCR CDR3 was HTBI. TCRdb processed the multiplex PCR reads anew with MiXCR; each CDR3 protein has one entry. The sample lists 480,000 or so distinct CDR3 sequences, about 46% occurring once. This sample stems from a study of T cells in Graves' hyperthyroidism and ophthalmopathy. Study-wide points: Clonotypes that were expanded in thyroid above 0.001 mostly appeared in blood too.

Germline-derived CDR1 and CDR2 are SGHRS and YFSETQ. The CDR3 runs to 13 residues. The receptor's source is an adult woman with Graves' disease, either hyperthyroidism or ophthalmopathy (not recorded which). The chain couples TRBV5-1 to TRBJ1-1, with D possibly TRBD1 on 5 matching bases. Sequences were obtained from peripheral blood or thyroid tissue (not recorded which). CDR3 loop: CASSPGPNTEAFF. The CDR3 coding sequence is TGTGCCAGCAGTCCGGGGCCGAACACTGAAGCTTTCTTT. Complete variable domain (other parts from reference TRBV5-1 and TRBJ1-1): KAGVTQTPRYLIKTRGQQVTLSCSPISGHRSVSWYQQTPGQGLQFLFEYFSETQRNKGNFPGRFSGRQFSNSRSEMNVSTLELGDSALYLCASSPGPNTEAFFGQGTRLTVV.